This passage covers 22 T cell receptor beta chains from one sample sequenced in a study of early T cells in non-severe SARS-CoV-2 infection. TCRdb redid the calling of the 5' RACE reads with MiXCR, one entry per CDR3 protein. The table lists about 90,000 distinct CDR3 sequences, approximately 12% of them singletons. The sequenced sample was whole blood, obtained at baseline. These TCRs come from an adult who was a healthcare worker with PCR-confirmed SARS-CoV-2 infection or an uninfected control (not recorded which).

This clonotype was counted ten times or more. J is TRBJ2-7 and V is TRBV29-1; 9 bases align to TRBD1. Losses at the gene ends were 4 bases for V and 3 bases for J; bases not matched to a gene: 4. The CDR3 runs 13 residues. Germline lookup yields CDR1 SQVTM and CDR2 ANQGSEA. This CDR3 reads CSVVGTGNYEQYF. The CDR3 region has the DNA TGCAGCGTTGTGGGGACAGGGAACTACGAGCAGTACTTC.

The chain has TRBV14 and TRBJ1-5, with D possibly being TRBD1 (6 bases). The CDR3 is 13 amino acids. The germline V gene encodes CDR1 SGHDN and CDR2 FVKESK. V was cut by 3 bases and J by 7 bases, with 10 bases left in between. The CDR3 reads CASSQGGRQPQHF. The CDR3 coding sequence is TGTGCCAGCAGCCAGGGGGGCCGGCAGCCCCAGCATTTT.

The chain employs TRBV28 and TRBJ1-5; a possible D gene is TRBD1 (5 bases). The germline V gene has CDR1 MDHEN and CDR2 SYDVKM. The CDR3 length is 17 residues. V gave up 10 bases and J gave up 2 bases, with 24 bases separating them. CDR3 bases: TGTGCCATCGCGGGGGGATCCGGGAGGGTTGGCAATCAGCCCCAGCATTTT. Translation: CAIAGGSGRVGNQPQHF.

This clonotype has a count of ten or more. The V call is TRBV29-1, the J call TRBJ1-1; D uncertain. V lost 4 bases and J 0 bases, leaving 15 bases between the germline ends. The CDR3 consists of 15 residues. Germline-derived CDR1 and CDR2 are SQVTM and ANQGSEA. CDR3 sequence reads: CSVVVPGWMNTEAFF. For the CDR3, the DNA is TGCAGCGTTGTCGTTCCAGGATGGATGAACACTGAAGCTTTCTTT.

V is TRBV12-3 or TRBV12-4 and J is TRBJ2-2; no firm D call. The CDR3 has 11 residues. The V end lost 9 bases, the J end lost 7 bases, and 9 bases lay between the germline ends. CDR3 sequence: CASEVGGELFF. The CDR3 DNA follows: TGTGCCAGTGAGGTGGGCGGGGAGCTGTTTTTT.

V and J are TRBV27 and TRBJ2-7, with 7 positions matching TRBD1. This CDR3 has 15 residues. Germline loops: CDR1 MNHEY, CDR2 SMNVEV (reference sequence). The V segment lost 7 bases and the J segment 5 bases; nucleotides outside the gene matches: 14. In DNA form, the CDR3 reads TGTGCCAGCAAAGCCCCAGGGACAGAGCTTAACGAGCAGTACTTC. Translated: CASKAPGTELNEQYF.

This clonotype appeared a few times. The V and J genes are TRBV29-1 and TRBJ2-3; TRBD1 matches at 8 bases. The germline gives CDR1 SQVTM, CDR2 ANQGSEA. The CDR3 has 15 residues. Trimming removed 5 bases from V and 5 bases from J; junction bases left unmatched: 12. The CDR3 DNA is TGCAGCGTTAGGGGGACGGACAGGGCCGGAGATACGCAGTATTTT. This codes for CSVRGTDRAGDTQYF.

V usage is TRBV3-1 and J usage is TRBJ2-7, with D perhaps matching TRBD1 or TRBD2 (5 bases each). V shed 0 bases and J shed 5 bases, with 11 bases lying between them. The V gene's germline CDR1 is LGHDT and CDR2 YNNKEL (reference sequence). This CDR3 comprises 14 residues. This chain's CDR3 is CASSQEGTRDEQYF. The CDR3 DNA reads TGTGCCAGCAGCCAAGAAGGGACCCGGGACGAGCAGTACTTC.

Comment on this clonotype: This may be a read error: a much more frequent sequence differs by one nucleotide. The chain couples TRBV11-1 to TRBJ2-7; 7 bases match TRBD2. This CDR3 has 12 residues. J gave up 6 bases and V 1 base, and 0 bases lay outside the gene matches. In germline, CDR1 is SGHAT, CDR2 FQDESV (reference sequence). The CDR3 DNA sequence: TGTGCCAGCAGCTTAGGGGGGGGCGAGCAGTACTTC. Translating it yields CASSLGGGEQYF.

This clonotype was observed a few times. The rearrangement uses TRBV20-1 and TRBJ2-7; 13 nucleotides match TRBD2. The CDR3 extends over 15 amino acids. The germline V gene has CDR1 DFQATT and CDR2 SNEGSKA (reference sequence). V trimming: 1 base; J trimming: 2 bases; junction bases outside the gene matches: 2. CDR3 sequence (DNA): TGCAGTGCTAGAGGCGGGACTAGCGGGGCCTACGAGCAGTACTTC. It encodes CSARGGTSGAYEQYF.

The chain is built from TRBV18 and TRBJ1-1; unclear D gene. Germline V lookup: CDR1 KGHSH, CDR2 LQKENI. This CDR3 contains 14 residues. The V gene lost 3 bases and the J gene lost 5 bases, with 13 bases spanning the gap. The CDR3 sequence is CASSPQDGGTEAFF. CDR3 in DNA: TGTGCCAGCTCACCCCAGGACGGTGGGACTGAAGCTTTCTTT.

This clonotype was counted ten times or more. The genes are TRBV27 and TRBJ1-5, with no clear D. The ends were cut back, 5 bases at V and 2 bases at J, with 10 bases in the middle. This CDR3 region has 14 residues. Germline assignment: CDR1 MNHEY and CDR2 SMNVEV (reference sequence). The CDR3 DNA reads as TGTGCCAGCAGTCCCGACCTGGGCAATCAGCCCCAGCATTTT. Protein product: CASSPDLGNQPQHF.

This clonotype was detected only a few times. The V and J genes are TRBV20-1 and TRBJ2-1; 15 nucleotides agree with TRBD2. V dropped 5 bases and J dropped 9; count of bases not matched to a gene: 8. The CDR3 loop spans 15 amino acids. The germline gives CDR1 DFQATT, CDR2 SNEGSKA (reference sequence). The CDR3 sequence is CSAAGTSGGPGEQFF. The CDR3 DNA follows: TGCAGTGCTGCCGGGACTAGCGGGGGGCCTGGTGAGCAGTTCTTC.

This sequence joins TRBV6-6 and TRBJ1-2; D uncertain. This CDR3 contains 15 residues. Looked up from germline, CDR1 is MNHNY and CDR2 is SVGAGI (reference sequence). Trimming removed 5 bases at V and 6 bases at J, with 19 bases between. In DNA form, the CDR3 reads TGTGCCAGCAGTGACGGGCCTCCCTACCCCCATGGCTACACCTTC. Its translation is CASSDGPPYPHGYTF.

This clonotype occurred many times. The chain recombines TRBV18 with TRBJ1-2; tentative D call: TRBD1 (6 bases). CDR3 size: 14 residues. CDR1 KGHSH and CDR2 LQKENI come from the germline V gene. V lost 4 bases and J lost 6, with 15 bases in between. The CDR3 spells CASSLGGREHGYTF. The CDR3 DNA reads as TGTGCCAGCTCACTTGGGGGCAGGGAACATGGCTACACCTTC.

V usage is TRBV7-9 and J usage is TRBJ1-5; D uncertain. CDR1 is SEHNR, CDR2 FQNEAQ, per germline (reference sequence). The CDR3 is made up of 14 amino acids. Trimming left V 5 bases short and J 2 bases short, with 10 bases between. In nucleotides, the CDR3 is TGTGCCAGCAGCGGTGTAGGTGGCAATCAGCCCCAGCATTTT. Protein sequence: CASSGVGGNQPQHF.

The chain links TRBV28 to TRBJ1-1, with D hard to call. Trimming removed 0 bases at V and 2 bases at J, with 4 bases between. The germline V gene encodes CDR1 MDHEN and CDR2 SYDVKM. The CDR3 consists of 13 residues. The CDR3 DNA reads TGTGCCAGCAGTTTATGGTCCAACACTGAAGCTTTCTTT. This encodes CASSLWSNTEAFF.

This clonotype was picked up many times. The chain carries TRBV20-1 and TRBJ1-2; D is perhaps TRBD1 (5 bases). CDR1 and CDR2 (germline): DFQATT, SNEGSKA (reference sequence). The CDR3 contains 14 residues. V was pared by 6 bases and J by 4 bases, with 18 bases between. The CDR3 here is CSAHRRQGPYGYTF. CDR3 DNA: TGCAGTGCCCATCGCCGTCAGGGCCCCTATGGCTACACCTTC.

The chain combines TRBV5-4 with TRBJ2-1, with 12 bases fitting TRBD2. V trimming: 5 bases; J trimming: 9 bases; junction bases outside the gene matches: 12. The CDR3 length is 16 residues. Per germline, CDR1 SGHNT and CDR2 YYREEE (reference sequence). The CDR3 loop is CASSPRLAGDRGEQFF. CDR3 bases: TGTGCCAGCAGTCCCCGACTAGCGGGGGACAGAGGTGAGCAGTTCTTC.

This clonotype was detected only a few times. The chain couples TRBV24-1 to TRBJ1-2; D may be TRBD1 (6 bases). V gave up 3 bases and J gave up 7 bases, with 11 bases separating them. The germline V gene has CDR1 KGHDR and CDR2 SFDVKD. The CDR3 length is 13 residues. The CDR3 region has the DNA TGTGCCACCAGTGATCCAGGGGATAGTGGCTACACCTTC. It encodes CATSDPGDSGYTF.

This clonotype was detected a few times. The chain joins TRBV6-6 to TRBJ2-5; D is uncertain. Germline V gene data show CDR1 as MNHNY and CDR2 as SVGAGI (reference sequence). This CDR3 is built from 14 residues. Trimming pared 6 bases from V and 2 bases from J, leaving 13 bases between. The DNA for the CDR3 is TGTGCCAGCAGCCCGGTCCAAACTCAAGAGACCCAGTACTTC. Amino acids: CASSPVQTQETQYF.

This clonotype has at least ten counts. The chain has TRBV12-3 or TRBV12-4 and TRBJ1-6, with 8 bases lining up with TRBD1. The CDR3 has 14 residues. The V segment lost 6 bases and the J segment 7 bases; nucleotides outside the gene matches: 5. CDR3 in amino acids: CASSLTGGNSPLHF. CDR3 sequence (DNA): TGTGCCAGCAGCTTAACAGGGGGAAATTCACCCCTCCACTTT.